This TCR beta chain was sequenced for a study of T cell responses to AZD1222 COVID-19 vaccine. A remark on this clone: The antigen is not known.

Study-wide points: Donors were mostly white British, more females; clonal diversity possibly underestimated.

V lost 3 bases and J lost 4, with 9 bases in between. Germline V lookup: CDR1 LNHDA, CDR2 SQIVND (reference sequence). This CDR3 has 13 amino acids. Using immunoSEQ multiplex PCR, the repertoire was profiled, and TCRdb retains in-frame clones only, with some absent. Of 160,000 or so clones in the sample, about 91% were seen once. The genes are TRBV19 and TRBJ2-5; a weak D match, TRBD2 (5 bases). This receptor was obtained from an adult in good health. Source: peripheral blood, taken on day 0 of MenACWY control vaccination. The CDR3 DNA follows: TGTGCCAGTAGTATTGGGCTAGCAGAGACCCAGTACTTC. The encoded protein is CASSIGLAETQYF.